These 23 T cell receptor beta chains came from one sample sequenced in a study of cytotoxic CD8 clonotypes in ibrutinib-treated CLL. Produced via immunoSEQ multiplex PCR; TCRdb's table is partial and in-frame only. The profile shows over 200,000 clones, roughly 73% of them singletons. The specimen comprised PBMCs, sampled after 12 months of ibrutinib treatment. These receptors originate from a human donor with chronic lymphocytic leukemia.

The rearrangement uses TRBV14 and TRBJ2-2, with TRBD2 as a possible D gene (6 bases). V was clipped by 0 bases and J by 10 bases, with 24 bases between them. The CDR3 contains 18 residues. Germline CDR1 SGHDN, CDR2 FVKESK. The CDR3 sequence: CASSQDRQAWEREEELFF. The CDR3, as DNA: TGTGCCAGCAGCCAAGATCGCCAGGCGTGGGAGAGGGAGGAGGAGCTGTTTTTT.

The rearrangement joins TRBV4-2 to TRBJ2-5; weak D call: TRBD2 (7 bases). Germline assignment: CDR1 LGHNA and CDR2 YNFKEQ. The CDR3 totals 16 residues. Trimming removed 0 bases at V and 4 bases at J, with 15 bases between. The CDR3 coding sequence is TGTGCCAGCAGCCAAGATCATCGGGGGGCGGGAGAGACCCAGTACTTC. Translation: CASSQDHRGAGETQYF.

The chain is built from TRBV6-5 and TRBJ2-7; D unclear. The V and J ends lost 0 bases and 6 bases respectively, with 15 bases between them. The CDR3 spans 15 residues. Germline assignment: CDR1 MNHEY and CDR2 SVGAGI. The DNA for the CDR3 is TGTGCCAGCAGTTACTCCCCCGACCGGGTAGGCGAGCAGTACTTC. It yields the protein CASSYSPDRVGEQYF.

The V call is TRBV11-2, the J call TRBJ2-6; D is unclear. CDR1 is SGHAT and CDR2 is FQNNGV in the germline V gene. V was shortened by 1 base and J by 0 bases, with 7 bases between the two germline ends. CDR3 length: 16 residues. The CDR3 DNA reads as TGTGCCAGCAGCTTAGGGCAGGCCTCTGGGGCCAACGTCCTGACTTTC. Its translation: CASSLGQASGANVLTF.

V is TRBV15 and J is TRBJ2-7; D possibly corresponds to TRBD1 (7 bases). Germline V CDR1 and CDR2: LNHNV, YYDKDF (reference sequence). V was shortened by 6 bases and J by 2 bases, with 17 bases between the two germline ends. The CDR3 extends over 15 amino acids. The CDR3 sequence: CATRGGDSEAYEQYF. DNA for the CDR3: TGTGCCACCAGGGGCGGGGACAGTGAGGCCTACGAGCAGTACTTC.

The chain recombines TRBV5-1 with TRBJ2-2, with D possibly matching TRBD2 (6 bases). The germline V and J ends were trimmed by 4 bases and 4 bases, with 11 bases remaining between them. The CDR3 is 14 residues long. The germline V gene has CDR1 SGHRS and CDR2 YFSETQ. The CDR3 region is CASSRGTFTGELFF. The CDR3 DNA reads as TGCGCCAGCAGCCGCGGGACTTTCACCGGGGAGCTGTTTTTT.

This sequence joins TRBV19 and TRBJ1-1; weak D call: TRBD1 (6 bases). Per the germline V gene, CDR1 is LNHDA and CDR2 is SQIVND (reference sequence). CDR3 length: 12 residues. Trimming removed 8 bases from V and 3 bases from J, with 10 bases in between. For the CDR3, the DNA is TGTGCCAGTTCTGGGGGCTACACTGAAGCTTTCTTT. It codes for CASSGGYTEAFF.

This rearrangement joins TRBV27 to TRBJ2-7; no clear D. Germline CDR1 MNHEY, CDR2 SMNVEV (reference sequence). The CDR3 extends over 13 amino acids. The V gene lost 3 bases and the J gene lost 0 bases, with 6 bases spanning the gap. The CDR3 nucleotides are TGTGCCAGCAGTTTTGCCAGCTCCTACGAGCAGTACTTC. This encodes CASSFASSYEQYF.

This clone appeared once. The rearrangement joins TRBV11-2 to TRBJ1-2; D is ambiguous. CDR1 and CDR2 (germline): SGHAT, FQNNGV. The V end lost 5 bases, the J end lost 2 bases, and 18 bases lay between the germline ends. The CDR3 has 16 amino acids. In DNA form, the CDR3 reads TGTGCCAGCAGCACCCCCGACTTTGCAGAAAACTATGGCTACACCTTC. This gives the protein CASSTPDFAENYGYTF.

This clone was detected a few times. This sequence joins TRBV5-1 and TRBJ2-7; 7 positions match TRBD1. The CDR3 sequence is 14 residues long. V shed 3 bases and J 2 bases; nucleotides not matched to a gene: 5. Per germline, CDR1 SGHRS and CDR2 YFSETQ. CDR3 in amino acids: CASSSSQGTYEQYF. CDR3 coding DNA: TGCGCCAGCAGCTCTTCACAGGGGACCTACGAGCAGTACTTC. The full variable domain, its missing parts supplied by reference TRBV5-1 and TRBJ2-7, is KAGVTQTPRYLIKTRGQQVTLSCSPISGHRSVSWYQQTPGQGLQFLFEYFSETQRNKGNFPGRFSGRQFSNSRSEMNVSTLELGDSALYLCASSSSQGTYEQYFGPGTRLTVT.

This clone was picked up a small number of times. V gene TRBV27 combines with J gene TRBJ2-5; possibly TRBD1 or TRBD2 for D (5 bases each). The CDR3 is made up of 14 amino acids. V lost 5 bases and J lost 2, with 12 bases in between. Germline assignment: CDR1 MNHEY and CDR2 SMNVEV (reference sequence). CDR3 nucleotides: TGTGCCAGCAGTGGGGGACGCCAGCAAGAGACCCAGTACTTC. This encodes CASSGGRQQETQYF.

The chain joins TRBV27 to TRBJ2-2; no clear D gene. Between the trimmed V and J ends, which lost 5 bases and 4 bases, there was a span of 14 bases. CDR1 MNHEY and CDR2 SMNVEV come from the germline V gene (reference sequence). CDR3 length equals 15 residues. The CDR3, as DNA: TGTGCCAGCAGTGAAGGACCCGCGGTCACCGGGGAGCTGTTTTTT. This translates into CASSEGPAVTGELFF.

The chain uses TRBV4-1 and TRBJ1-2; D is possibly TRBD1 (5 bases). The CDR3 is 14 residues long. The V gene lost 3 bases and the J gene lost 8 bases, with 16 bases spanning the gap. From germline, CDR1 is MGHRA and CDR2 YSYEKL. The CDR3 spells CASSQSGPGDGYTF. Here the CDR3 DNA reads TGCGCCAGCAGCCAGTCAGGCCCTGGGGACGGCTACACCTTC.

The rearrangement uses TRBV6-1 and TRBJ2-5, with a weak D call TRBD2 (7 bases). V lost 3 bases and J 7 bases, leaving 18 bases between the germline ends. CDR1 MNHNS and CDR2 SASEGT come from the germline V gene. There are 15 residues in the CDR3. CDR3: CASSEGGGGAGTQYF. CDR3 coding DNA: TGTGCCAGCAGTGAGGGGGGCGGGGGAGCGGGGACCCAGTACTTC.

The chain uses TRBV10-1 and TRBJ2-1; 8 bases map to TRBD2. Trimming took 4 bases from V and 5 from J; bases not matched to a gene: 10. The germline gives CDR1 WNHNN, CDR2 SYGVQD (reference sequence). CDR3 length: 16 amino acids. The chain's CDR3 is CASSGSGAGGNNEQFF. The DNA for the CDR3 is TGCGCCAGCAGTGGATCTGGCGCGGGAGGTAACAATGAGCAGTTCTTC.

This clone was seen repeatedly, ten times or more. The gene calls are TRBV6-5 and TRBJ2-1, with no clear D. This CDR3 region has 12 residues. The V gene lost 5 bases and the J gene lost 9 bases, with 11 bases spanning the gap. Germline-derived CDR1 and CDR2 are MNHEY and SVGAGI. DNA for the CDR3: TGTGCCAGCAGTGAGCTCCACCTTGAGCAGTTCTTC. Amino acid sequence: CASSELHLEQFF.

The V call is TRBV30, the J call TRBJ1-2; TRBD1 aligns across 7 bases. CDR1 and CDR2 (germline): GTSNPN, SVGIG (reference sequence). The CDR3 contains 12 residues. Losses at the gene ends were 5 bases for V and 2 bases for J; bases not matched to a gene: 2. The CDR3 nucleotides read TGTGCCTGGGACAGGGTGAACTATGGCTACACCTTC. Translated, it gives CAWDRVNYGYTF.

This clone was seen once. The CDR3: CASSRTSAGGGYTF. CDR3 bases: TGCGCCAGCAGCCGAACATCAGCGGGAGGCGGCTACACCTTC. The chain carries TRBV5-1 and TRBJ1-2; no firm D call. Germline V gene lookup returns CDR1 SGHRS and CDR2 YFSETQ. V was pared by 4 bases and J by 8 bases, with 18 bases between. The CDR3 runs to 14 residues.

This chain connects TRBV4-1 to TRBJ2-1; 11 bases fit TRBD2. This CDR3 is 17 amino acids long. Germline V gene lookup returns CDR1 MGHRA and CDR2 YSYEKL. With 0 bases clipped from V and 7 bases from J, the junction kept 8 bases outside the gene matches. CDR3 nucleotides: TGCGCCAGCAGCCAAGACACCTTAGCGGGAGGGCTTAATGAGCAGTTCTTC. Residues: CASSQDTLAGGLNEQFF.

This rearrangement joins TRBV21-1 to TRBJ1-5. TRBV21-1 is a listed pseudogene. The CDR3 length is 13 residues. The CDR3 DNA follows: TGTGCCAGGTACCATACTAGCAATCAGCCCCAGCATTTT. Its translation: CARYHTSNQPQHF.

The rearrangement links TRBV27 to TRBJ1-4; 8 bases agree with TRBD1. The CDR3 sequence is 14 residues long. Trimming took 5 bases from V and 4 from J; bases not matched to a gene: 3. The germline V gene encodes CDR1 MNHEY and CDR2 SMNVEV (reference sequence). CDR3 in amino acids: CASSQGAGNEKLFF. CDR3 in DNA: TGTGCCAGCAGTCAGGGGGCAGGTAATGAAAAACTGTTTTTT.

The V gene is TRBV25-1, the J gene TRBJ1-4, with D possibly TRBD1 on 5 matching bases. Trimming took off 3 bases at V and 8 bases at J, with 13 bases between the two ends. CDR1 is MGHDK and CDR2 is SYGVNS in the germline V gene. The length of the CDR3 is 14 residues. The CDR3 loop reads CASSDPGDGEKLFF. Written as DNA, the CDR3 is TGTGCCAGCAGTGATCCTGGGGACGGGGAAAAACTGTTTTTT.

The rearrangement joins TRBV14 to TRBJ1-1; D not certain. The V gene lost 3 bases and the J gene lost 3 bases, with 11 bases spanning the gap. This CDR3 comprises 14 residues. Germline V lookup: CDR1 SGHDN, CDR2 FVKESK. Here the CDR3 reads CASSHTGEYTEAFF. The CDR3 DNA follows: TGTGCCAGCAGCCACACCGGAGAGTACACTGAAGCTTTCTTT.